This T cell receptor (beta chain) was obtained from a study of graft-versus-host responses after intestinal transplantation. Study information: All recipients were transplanted with multivisceral, liver-intestinal, or isolated intestinal grafts. All recipients got anti-thymocyte globulin induction, then tacrolimus and steroids for roughly three years. Study outcomes and limitations: Analysis identified GvH clones in recipient marrow, with some appearing first in ileum or blood. Across patients carrying graft-donor T cell macrochimerism, allografts held high graft-versus-host to host-versus-graft clonal ratios.

On this clone: Its target is unknown.

Data came from immunoSEQ multiplex PCR; TCRdb stores just in-frame clones and leaves some out. The data contain approximately 100,000 clones, less than 90% of them singletons. CDR1 is SGHAT, CDR2 FQNNGV, per germline. V was clipped by 4 bases and J by 8 bases, with 15 bases between them. The CDR3 covers 14 residues. This chain connects TRBV11-2 to TRBJ2-4; TRBD1 or TRBD2 may be the D gene (6 bases each). The clonotype comes from a human donor who received an intestinal transplant. The source material was unstimulated CD4+ T cells sorted from spleen or lymph node cells, sampled before intestinal transplant. The CDR3 DNA follows: TGTGCCAGCAGCTCTCCGGGGGCCGGGTACATTCAGTACTTC. Encoded protein: CASSSPGAGYIQYF.